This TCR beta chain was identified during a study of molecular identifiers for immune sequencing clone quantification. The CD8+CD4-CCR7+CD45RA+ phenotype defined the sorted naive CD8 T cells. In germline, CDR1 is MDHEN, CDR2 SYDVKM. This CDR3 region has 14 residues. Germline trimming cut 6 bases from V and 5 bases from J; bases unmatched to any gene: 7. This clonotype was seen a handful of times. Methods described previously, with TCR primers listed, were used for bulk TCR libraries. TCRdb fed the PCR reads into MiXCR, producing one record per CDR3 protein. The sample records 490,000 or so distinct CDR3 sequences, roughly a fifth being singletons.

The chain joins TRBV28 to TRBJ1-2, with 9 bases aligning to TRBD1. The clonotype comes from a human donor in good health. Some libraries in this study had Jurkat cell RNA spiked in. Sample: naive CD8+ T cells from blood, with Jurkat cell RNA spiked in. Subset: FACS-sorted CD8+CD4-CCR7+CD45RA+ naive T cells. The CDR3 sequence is CASRPQGALYGYTF. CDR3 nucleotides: TGTGCCAGCAGGCCACAGGGGGCGCTTTATGGCTACACCTTC.